Listed below are T cell receptor beta chains from one sample, sequenced in a study of glioma-infiltrating T cells after dendritic cell vaccination. Using immunoSEQ multiplex PCR, the repertoire was profiled, and TCRdb retains in-frame clones only, with some absent. Of about 73,000 clones in the sample, 82% are singletons; the top ten hold 2.1%. Here the sequenced sample was blood, taken before dendritic cell vaccination. The origin of the receptors is a human donor with glioblastoma. Each CDR3 is given with its conserved first and last residue. The D gene is left open where the match is weak. The size field is filled for only some rows; it gives once, few, many or a size class.

j_call	d_call	clone_size	v_call	cdr3_nt	cdr3_aa
TRBJ2-1	NA	NA	TRBV18	TGTGCCAGCTTTAAAAATGAGCAGTTCTTC	CASFKNEQFF
TRBJ1-3	NA	NA	TRBV19	TGTGCCAGTAGTAGATTGACAGGAAACACCATATATTTT	CASSRLTGNTIYF
TRBJ2-1	NA	NA	TRBV5-4	TGTGCCAGCAGCCGCTCCCGCGGGGCCGAGAGCTCCTACAATGAGCAGTTCTTC	CASSRSRGAESSYNEQFF
TRBJ1-5	NA	once	TRBV6-5	TGTGCCAGCAGCCCACTAGCTAGGGGCAATCAGCCCCAGCATTTT	CASSPLARGNQPQHF
TRBJ1-6	TRBD1	NA	TRBV9	TGTGCCAGCAGCGTAGCAGGGACAGGGGTTCCCCTCCACTTT	CASSVAGTGVPLHF
TRBJ1-2	NA	NA	TRBV7-9	TGTGCCAGCAGTCTTCCTAACTATGGCTACACCTTC	CASSLPNYGYTF
TRBJ1-4	TRBD1	NA	TRBV6-5	TGTGCCAGCAGTTACGACACGGGACAGGCTCATGAAAAACTGTTTTTT	CASSYDTGQAHEKLFF
TRBJ2-2	NA	NA	TRBV5-6	TGTGCCAGCAGCGACTTTATGGCGGACTGGAACACCGGGGAGCTGTTTTTT	CASSDFMADWNTGELFF
TRBJ2-5	TRBD1	NA	TRBV6-1	TGTGCCAGCAGGCCCACAGGGGTAAGAGAGCAGTACTTC	CASRPTGVREQYF
TRBJ1-5	NA	NA	TRBV6-1	TGTGCCAGCAGTGTCCTCGGGGGTTATAGCAATCAGCCCCAGCATTTT	CASSVLGGYSNQPQHF
TRBJ1-3	NA	NA	TRBV5-1	TGCGCCAGCAGCTTGGTCGCGGGGACTGGAAACACCATATATTTT	CASSLVAGTGNTIYF
TRBJ1-6	NA	NA	TRBV15	TGTGCCACCAGCAGTAATGCAAACGGTTCACCCCTCCACTTT	CATSSNANGSPLHF
TRBJ2-7	TRBD2	NA	TRBV13	TGTGCCAGCAGCCATGGACTAGCGGGGTACGAGCAGTACTTC	CASSHGLAGYEQYF
TRBJ2-1	TRBD2	NA	TRBV5-1	TGCGCCAGCAGCTCAACACTAGCGGGAGGGTACAATGAGCAGTTCTTC	CASSSTLAGGYNEQFF
TRBJ1-2	NA	NA	TRBV7-2	TGTGCCAGCAGCTCCGTCGGTTTCTATGGCTACACCTTC	CASSSVGFYGYTF
TRBJ1-2	NA	NA	TRBV5-6	TGTGCCAGCAGAAAAAGCGGGGGGATCTATGGCTACACCTTC	CASRKSGGIYGYTF
TRBJ1-1	NA	NA	TRBV5-6	TGTGCCAGCAGCTTTTCCTCCACCTCCTGGCCGCGACTTTGGACTGAAGCTTTCTTT	CASSFSSTSWPRLWTEAFF
TRBJ1-6	TRBD1	NA	TRBV5-6	TGTGCCAGCAGCCTAGGGAATTTCGACAGGGTAGGCAATTCACCCCTCCACTTT	CASSLGNFDRVGNSPLHF
TRBJ2-5	NA	NA	TRBV6-5	TGTGCCAGCAGGACCGGTAGGGGGTTCCAAGAGACCCAGTACTTC	CASRTGRGFQETQYF
TRBJ1-5	NA	NA	TRBV4-1	TGCGCCAGCAGCCAAGATGACGGGGTCCAGCAGCCCCAGCATTTT	CASSQDDGVQQPQHF
TRBJ2-5	TRBD2	NA	TRBV19	TGTGCCAGTAGTGGAACCGGGACTAGCGGGGTCGAGACCCAGTACTTC	CASSGTGTSGVETQYF
TRBJ1-1	TRBD1	once	TRBV6-1	TGTGCCAGCAGTGTAGGTCAGGGGGTCTCTGAAGCTTTCTTT	CASSVGQGVSEAFF
TRBJ2-5	NA	NA	TRBV7-2	TGTGCCAGCAGCTTAGAGGCAGCGGCGGGGACCCAGTACTTC	CASSLEAAAGTQYF
TRBJ1-5	NA	NA	TRBV27	TGTGCCAGCAGTGTACAGGGTCAGAGCAATCAGCCCCAGCATTTT	CASSVQGQSNQPQHF
TRBJ1-2	NA	NA	TRBV19	TGTGCCAGTAGTGCGGACGGAAGGTCAGAGGGCTATGGCTACACCTTC	CASSADGRSEGYGYTF
TRBJ1-2	NA	once	TRBV7-2	TGTGCCAGCAGCCCTACAGTTAGCTATGGCTACACCTTC	CASSPTVSYGYTF
TRBJ1-6	NA	few	TRBV4-2	TGTGCCAGCACCCCAACCGTACAGGCGAATAATTCACCCCTCCACTTT	CASTPTVQANNSPLHF
TRBJ1-5	NA	NA	TRBV21-1	NA	CASSTVGQGNQPQHF
TRBJ1-1	NA	NA	TRBV6-1	TGTGCCAGCAGTGAAATGCAGGGTGGCACTGAAGCTTTCTTT	CASSEMQGGTEAFF
TRBJ1-2	NA	NA	TRBV14	TGTGCCAGCAGCCAGGGAGGGAATAACTATGGCTACACCTTC	CASSQGGNNYGYTF
TRBJ1-5	NA	NA	TRBV27	TGTGCCAGCAGTTTCCATAGCAATCAGCCCCAGCATTTT	CASSFHSNQPQHF
TRBJ1-2	TRBD1	NA	TRBV11-2	TGTGCCAGCAGCTTACCCAGGGGGGACAGGGTAACCGGTGGCTACACCTTC	CASSLPRGDRVTGGYTF
TRBJ1-4	NA	NA	TRBV21-1	TGTGCCAGCAGCAAAAGGGGCCCCGGGCCCCCTAATGAAAAACTGTTTTTT	CASSKRGPGPPNEKLFF
TRBJ2-1	NA	NA	TRBV19	TGTGCCAGTAGTATCAACAATGAGCAGTTCTTC	CASSINNEQFF
TRBJ1-1	NA	few	TRBV5-8	TGTGCCAGCAGCTTGCGGGGAACGAACACTGAAGCTTTCTTT	CASSLRGTNTEAFF
TRBJ1-2	TRBD1	NA	TRBV6-1	TGTGCCAGCAGTGGAGGACAGGGAATTAACTATGGCTACACCTTC	CASSGGQGINYGYTF
TRBJ2-1	NA	few	TRBV29-1	TGCAGCGTTGAAGACCCCGCACACGATGAGCAGTTCTTC	CSVEDPAHDEQFF
TRBJ2-5	TRBD2	NA	TRBV6-1	TGTGCCAGCAAGCGGGAACAACTCCAAGAGACCCAGTACTTC	CASKREQLQETQYF
TRBJ2-1	TRBD2	NA	TRBV19	TGTGCCAGTAGTACCTACGATGCGGGGGAATACAATGAGCAGTTCTTC	CASSTYDAGEYNEQFF
TRBJ2-3	NA	NA	TRBV6-1	TGTGCCATCAAGGAGGGACTTTTCACAGATACGCAGTATTTT	CAIKEGLFTDTQYF
TRBJ1-1	TRBD1	NA	TRBV7-8	TGTGCCAGCAGCCTACAGGGGGCTAGATACATGAACACTGAAGCTTTCTTT	CASSLQGARYMNTEAFF
TRBJ2-2	TRBD2	NA	TRBV2	TGTGCCAGCCGACTAGCGGGGAATTTCAGAGGGGAGCTGTTTTTT	CASRLAGNFRGELFF
TRBJ2-5	NA	NA	TRBV7-3	TGTGCCAGCAGCTTTGGCGGTGGGTTGGAAGAGACCCAGTACTTC	CASSFGGGLEETQYF
TRBJ2-7	NA	NA	TRBV12-5	TGTGCTAGTGGTACCTCGGACTCCGGGCACTACGAGCAGTACTTC	CASGTSDSGHYEQYF
TRBJ2-3	NA	NA	TRBV7-6	TGTGCCAGCAGCTCCGGTACAGATACGCAGTATTTT	CASSSGTDTQYF
TRBJ2-5	TRBD2	once	TRBV4-1	TGCGCCAGCAGCCAAGAAATCCCTAGCGGGGGTCGGGAGACCCAGTACTTC	CASSQEIPSGGRETQYF
TRBJ1-2	NA	NA	TRBV28	TGTGCCAGCAGTTCGGGGAACTATGGCTACACCTTC	CASSSGNYGYTF
TRBJ1-2	NA	NA	TRBV9	TGTGCCAGCAGCCTACCAGACAGACCCTATGGCTACACCTTC	CASSLPDRPYGYTF
TRBJ1-4	TRBD1	NA	TRBV6-1	TGTGCCAGCAGTGCGGACAGGGGGCCGACTAATGAAAAACTGTTTTTT	CASSADRGPTNEKLFF
TRBJ1-4	NA	NA	TRBV15	TGTGCCACCAGCAGAGATCCGGGTGAAAAACTGTTTTTT	CATSRDPGEKLFF
TRBJ2-3	TRBD2	NA	TRBV5-1	TGCGCCAGCAGCTACAGCGGGGACCCCCGTACAGATACGCAGTATTTT	CASSYSGDPRTDTQYF
TRBJ1-1	TRBD1	once	TRBV7-9	TGTGCCAGCAGCTTAGATCAGGGGGGGAACACTGAAGCTTTCTTT	CASSLDQGGNTEAFF
TRBJ1-1	NA	NA	TRBV6-5	TGTGCCAGCAAGGGGAGGGACACTGAAGCTTTCTTT	CASKGRDTEAFF
TRBJ2-7	NA	NA	TRBV5-1	TGCGCCAGCAGCTTCAACTACGATCGACGGATCAACTCCTACGAGCAGTACTTC	CASSFNYDRRINSYEQYF
TRBJ1-1	NA	once	TRBV5-1	TGCGCCAGCAGCTTACCCTCCGGGGAAAGGAGGAACACTGAAGCTTTCTTT	CASSLPSGERRNTEAFF
TRBJ2-7	TRBD1	NA	TRBV6-5	TGTGCCAGCAGCCCTAGTGGGGGACAGAACTACGAGCAGTACTTC	CASSPSGGQNYEQYF
TRBJ2-2	TRBD1	NA	TRBV9	TGTGCCAGCAGCCCCCGGGGGACAGGGGGCGGCGGGGAGCTGTTTTTT	CASSPRGTGGGGELFF
TRBJ2-2	TRBD1	NA	TRBV18	TGTGCCAGCTCCCTGACAGGGGACCCGGCCACCGGGGAGCTGTTTTTT	CASSLTGDPATGELFF
TRBJ1-2	TRBD1	NA	TRBV15	TGTGCCACCAGCAGAGGAAGTATCGGGACAGCGAACTATGGCTACACCTTC	CATSRGSIGTANYGYTF